This entry features one TCR beta chain sequence. Antigen unknown. The data were obtained in a study of post-analysis software for immune sequencing data. Unique-molecular-identifier-tagged TCR beta cDNA libraries were used. TCRdb reprocessed the PCR reads with MiXCR, giving one entry per CDR3 protein. Among about 430,000 distinct CDR3 sequences listed, 30% to 45% were seen once. General study results and limits: Elevated frequency relative to controls characterized several TRBV segments in patients, TRBV5-6, TRBV5-1 and TRBV20-1 among them.

The CDR3 is made up of 14 amino acids. Between the trimmed V and J ends, which lost 6 bases and 5 bases, there was a span of 16 bases. The sequenced sample consisted of blood. The receptor comes from a girl aged 2 to 10 with multiple sclerosis. The chain joins TRBV12-3 or TRBV12-4 to TRBJ2-5; D may be TRBD1 (5 bases). The CDR3 DNA sequence: TGTGCCAGCAGACCTCTTCAGGGATCCGAGACCCAGTACTTC. Its translation: CASRPLQGSETQYF.